The clone carrying this T cell receptor (beta chain) was seen a few times. Its matching antigen is unknown. This sample was taken from a study of STAT3 mutations in large granular lymphocyte leukemia. General study results and limits: Every T-LGLL patient had at least one immunodominant TCRbeta clonotype.

The CDR3 loop spans 14 amino acids. Trimming took 2 bases from V and 1 from J, leaving 9 bases between them. The germline V gene encodes CDR1 SGHRS and CDR2 YFSETQ. TCRdb's table, derived via immunoSEQ multiplex PCR, lists solely in-frame clones and lacks some. There are about 4,300 clones in the sample; 62% occur only once, and around 40% lies in the top ten. Sequencing was performed on PBMCs. The V call is TRBV5-1, the J call TRBJ1-1; no firm D call. This TCR was recovered from a human donor with T large granular lymphocyte leukemia. Some clones in this sample may be carry-over from other donors' samples. CDR3 nucleotides: TGCGCCAGCAGCTTCGGTCCTGGGAACACTGAAGCTTTCTTT. Translating gives CASSFGPGNTEAFF.